The present T cell receptor beta chain was sequenced within a study of glioma-infiltrating T cells. Findings and limits, study-wide: Tissue and blood shared very few CDR3 sequences. Above-expected tissue-blood divergence occurred in all gliomas, most in low-grade ones.

This clonotype was seen repeatedly, ten times or more. No antigen is known for it. Germline values: CDR1 SGHAT, CDR2 FQNNGV. The V and J ends lost 1 base and 5 bases respectively, with 5 bases between them. CDR3 size: 12 residues. The iRepertoire nested amplicon-rescue multiplex PCR amplified TCR alpha and beta CDR3s from RNA. Tissue mRNA or PBMC total RNA, 100-400 ng, went into one-step reverse transcription and amplification. TCRdb redid the calling of the multiplex PCR reads with MiXCR, one entry per CDR3 protein. The table shows approximately 190,000 distinct CDR3 sequences, with around 32% occurring only once.

The rearrangement uses TRBV11-2 and TRBJ2-5; unclear D gene. Sequenced sample: glioma tissue, nonneoplastic brain tissue, or PBMCs (not recorded which). The source of this sequence is a human donor with low-grade glioma or glioblastoma, undergoing nonglioma brain surgery, or in good health (not recorded which). The CDR3 here is CASSLGLETQYF. CDR3 sequence (DNA): TGTGCCAGCAGCTTAGGCTTGGAGACCCAGTACTTC.